Listed below are T cell receptor beta chains from one sample, sequenced in a study of T cell clonotyping in hematopoietic cell transplantation. Profiled with immunoSEQ multiplex PCR; TCRdb holds only in-frame clones, not every one. This sample has some 29,000 clones, with approximately 90% found just once. This specimen was PBMCs, taken 100 days after allogeneic stem cell transplant. The source is a female patient aged 50-59 years who had an allogeneic stem cell transplant from a related donor, so the T cells may come from the graft donor. Some clones in this sample may be carry-over from other donors' samples. Each CDR3 is given with its conserved first and last residue.

>TRBV10-2
CASRQGRLNTEAFF
>TRBV5-1
CASSLGWTSTDTQYF
>TRBV10-1
CASSNLWGDRVVPIFYEQYF
>TRBV9
CASSVGAGGSSYNSPLHF
>TRBV4-3
CASSRRQANSGANVLTF
>TRBV7-6
CASSLWDSVQYF
>TRBV4-3
CASSQTGDPSGNTIYF
>TRBV7-9
CASSLRVSRSFF
>TRBV5-1
CASSLGQNYEQYF
>TRBV5-5
CASSPRTAYEQYF
>TRBV6-1
CASSRGTAYEQYF
>TRBV6-5
CASSHRRGLNYGYTF
>TRBV2
CASRNSANYGYTF
>TRBV2
CASHPRQNTGELFF
>TRBV30
CAWGLGTVEQYF
>TRBV6-1
CATATGGLYEQYF
>TRBV29-1
CSAQDRASYEQYF
>TRBV5-1
CASSTQGTYEQYF
>TRBV7-9
CASSLDRGQQETQYF
>TRBV2
CASSPGQPNSPLHF
>TRBV5-1
CASSPTPTGDYYEQYF
>TRBV27
CASRGQGLQNSPLHF
>TRBV9
CASSASWGRASPGDNEQFF
>TRBV13
CASSPAGGTYNEQFF
>TRBV7-9
CASSFQGTQETQYF
>TRBV7-2
CASSEGNQPQHF
>TRBV9
CASSVSVGLSTDTQYF
>TRBV19
CASSIIGETGYTF
>TRBV10-2
CASSELGRGTGELFF
>TRBV30
CAWSWEDRGNEQFF
>TRBV2
CASAAQGSYGYTF
>TRBV5-6
CASSGTGLNYGYTF
>TRBV5-4
CASSFKNSGQGAYGYTF
>TRBV19
CASSIWGSADTQYF
>TRBV10-3
CAISESKRGGLLSF
>TRBV15
CATSRSLGAVTEAFF
>TRBV10-3
CAIRGSLYGYTF
>TRBV21-1
CASSKGEGAVYTGANVLTF
>TRBV11-2
CASSFSAIYEQYF
>TRBV19
CASTNREGRTNYGYTF
>TRBV9
CASSVGRVLNTDTQYF
>TRBV6-1
CASRGDRGPSGELFF
>TRBV18
CASSPDRHHSGNTIYF
>TRBV7-8
CASSSLAGFQETQYF
>TRBV2
CASTGLGYEQYF
>TRBV30
CAWSGEGRTEAFF
>TRBV9
CASSVGLAGARTGELFF